The 21 T cell receptor beta chains reported below all come from one sample, sequenced in a study of spatial heterogeneity in lung cancer. Time point indicated: blood at routine non-recurrence follow-up after resection. One entry per CDR3 protein, called by TCRdb with MiXCR from the 5' RACE reads. Among around 27,000 distinct CDR3 sequences listed, 5% to 6% were seen once. Source: PBMCs, taken at follow-up. The source of these receptors is a female donor with early-stage non-small cell lung cancer.

Ten or more counts support this clonotype. The rearrangement links TRBV6-5 to TRBJ2-2; D gene uncertain. Germline CDR1 and CDR2: MNHEY and SVGAGI. There are 16 residues in the CDR3. The V end lost 5 bases, the J end lost 0 bases, and 13 bases lay between the germline ends. CDR3 residues: CASSPSRRSNTGELFF. The CDR3 DNA reads as TGTGCCAGCAGTCCTTCTCGGCGGTCGAACACCGGGGAGCTGTTTTTT.

This clonotype was found many times. This chain uses TRBV12-2 with TRBJ1-1. TRBV12-2 is a pseudogene. This CDR3 comprises 14 residues. The CDR3 loop is CASRLPNTEDEAFF. The CDR3, as DNA: TGTGCAAGTCGCTTACCCAACACGGAGGATGAAGCTTTCTTT.

This clonotype was found many times. The chain is built from TRBV18 and TRBJ1-1; no clear D gene. This CDR3 has 13 residues. V was cut by 1 base and J by 7 bases, with 10 bases left in between. CDR1 is KGHSH, CDR2 LQKENI, per germline. CDR3 region: CASSPQVDVEAFF. The DNA of the CDR3 is TGTGCCAGCTCACCACAGGTGGATGTTGAAGCTTTCTTT.

J is TRBJ1-5 and V is TRBV19, with D possibly being TRBD1 (5 bases). Germline loops: CDR1 LNHDA, CDR2 SQIVND (reference sequence). The CDR3 has 16 amino acids. Trimming left V 5 bases short and J 7 bases short, with 21 bases between. The CDR3 DNA follows: TGTGCCAGTAGTCCTTACGGGGGGATAGAAGGGCAGCCCCAGCATTTT. Translated: CASSPYGGIEGQPQHF.

This clonotype occurred many times. Germline is not matched at one junction end, which may reflect a read error. CDR3 sequence (DNA): TGCAGTCCTAGCGGCCGCACAGATACGCAGTATTTT. Translated, it gives CSPSGRTDTQYF. The J gene is TRBJ2-3, the V gene TRBV20-1, with TRBD2 matching over 7 bases. Germline assignment: CDR1 DFQATT and CDR2 SNEGSKA (reference sequence). This CDR3 contains 12 residues.

This clonotype was recorded a few times. This chain links TRBV5-4 with TRBJ2-7; D is unresolved. V lost 4 bases and J lost 9, with 14 bases in between. The CDR3 extends over 12 amino acids. Germline V gives CDR1 SGHNT, CDR2 YYREEE (reference sequence). DNA of the CDR3: TGTGCCAGCAGCCTTGAGTTGATGGGGCAGTACTTC. Translation gives CASSLELMGQYF.

The rearrangement links TRBV3-1 to TRBJ2-3, with 9 bases fitting TRBD2. Trimming cost V 1 base and J 3 bases; bases outside gene matches: 5. This CDR3 contains 16 residues. Germline lookup yields CDR1 LGHDT and CDR2 YNNKEL (reference sequence). The CDR3 sequence: CASSQGVSGGTDTQYF. For the CDR3, the DNA is TGTGCCAGCAGCCAAGGTGTCAGCGGGGGGACAGATACGCAGTATTTT.

This clonotype was counted many times. The rearrangement links TRBV6-6 to TRBJ2-2; 11 nucleotides line up with TRBD2. The germline gives CDR1 MNHNY, CDR2 SVGAGI (reference sequence). Losses at the gene ends were 6 bases for V and 5 bases for J; bases not matched to a gene: 14. This CDR3 comprises 18 residues. DNA of the CDR3: TGTGCCAGCAGCTTAGTCGGACTAGCGGGCGCACAAACCGGGGAGCTGTTTTTT. This codes for CASSLVGLAGAQTGELFF.

This clonotype was recorded at least ten times. V usage is TRBV5-1 and J usage is TRBJ1-1; possibly TRBD1 for D (5 bases). Per germline, CDR1 SGHRS and CDR2 YFSETQ. Trimming left V 4 bases short and J 4 bases short, with 14 bases between. The CDR3 has 14 residues. The CDR3 reads CASSPYKGFTEAFF. CDR3 nucleotides: TGCGCCAGCAGCCCGTATAAGGGGTTCACTGAAGCTTTCTTT.

This clonotype was picked up many times. This rearrangement joins TRBV19 to TRBJ2-5; 7 bases fit TRBD2. Germline values: CDR1 LNHDA, CDR2 SQIVND (reference sequence). This CDR3 is 15 amino acids long. The J segment lost 5 bases and the V segment lost 4 bases, leaving 10 bases of the junction unmatched. The DNA of the CDR3 is TGTGCCAGTAGTAGCCGCCCGAGGGGAGGGGAGACCCAGTACTTC. It codes for CASSSRPRGGETQYF.

In its sample, this clonotype was seen many times. J is TRBJ2-5 and V is TRBV7-7, with TRBD1 matching over 9 bases. V lost 6 bases, J lost 5 bases, and 10 bases stayed unmatched. The CDR3 loop spans 15 amino acids. The V gene's germline CDR1 is SSHAT and CDR2 FNYEAQ (reference sequence). CDR3 protein: CASRRFTGGQETQYF. Written as DNA, the CDR3 is TGTGCCAGCAGACGCTTTACAGGGGGCCAGGAGACCCAGTACTTC. The full variable domain, in which reference TRBV7-7 and TRBJ2-5 provide the parts outside the CDR3, is GAGVSQSPRYKVTKRGQDVTLRCDPISSHATLYWYQQALGQGPEFLTYFNYEAQPDKSGLPSDRFSAERPEGSISTLTIQRTEQRDSAMYRCASRRFTGGQETQYFGPGTRLLVL.

As for this clonotype: A much larger clone lies a single base off, so this may be a read error. The chain uses TRBV2 and TRBJ2-1; D is unresolved. The germline CDR1 and CDR2 sequences are SNHLY and FYNNEI. CDR3 length: 11 residues. CDR3: CVSSLLSEQFF. DNA for the CDR3: TGTGTCAGCTCCCTCCTGAGCGAGCAGTTCTTC.

This clonotype was detected many times. The rearrangement links TRBV7-2 to TRBJ2-3, with 8 nucleotides matching TRBD1. The CDR3 consists of 16 residues. Unmatched junction bases numbered 6, after V lost 1 base and J lost 3 bases. The germline V gene encodes CDR1 SGHTA and CDR2 FQGNSA. CDR3: CASSLVDRVITDTQYF. The DNA of the CDR3 is TGTGCCAGCAGCTTAGTGGACAGGGTTATTACAGATACGCAGTATTTT.

This clonotype was observed a few times. The DNA of the CDR3 is TGTGCCAGCAGCCACGGGAGCGGGGTGGTCACAGATACGCAGTATTTT. It specifies CASSHGSGVVTDTQYF. V usage is TRBV7-3 and J usage is TRBJ2-3; 7 bases map to TRBD2. The V gene end was trimmed by 5 bases and the J gene end by 2 bases; junction bases not matched to a gene: 10. CDR1 and CDR2 (germline): SGHTA, FQGTGA. The CDR3 loop spans 16 amino acids. The entire variable domain, with the rest obtained from reference TRBV7-3 and TRBJ2-3, is as follows: GAGVSQTPSNKVTEKGKYVELRCDPISGHTALYWYRQSLGQGPEFLIYFQGTGAADDSGLPNDRFFAVRPEGSVSTLKIQRTERGDSAVYLCASSHGSGVVTDTQYFGPGTRLTVL.

This clonotype was detected many times. This sequence joins TRBV5-4 and TRBJ2-5; TRBD2 matches 11 bases. Germline CDR1 and CDR2: SGHNT and YYREEE (reference sequence). V was pared by 0 bases and J by 5 bases, with 6 bases of the junction left unmatched. This CDR3 has 16 amino acids. The DNA of the CDR3 is TGTGCCAGCAGCTTGGCTAGCGGGGGGCCCGAGGAGACCCAGTACTTC. This codes for CASSLASGGPEETQYF.

This clonotype occurred many times. The rearrangement joins TRBV28 to TRBJ1-6; D not certain. Between the trimmed V and J ends, which lost 5 bases and 7 bases, there was a span of 9 bases. The germline gives CDR1 MDHEN, CDR2 SYDVKM. CDR3 size: 13 residues. The CDR3 nucleotides are TGTGCCAGCAGTCTAGTGCTGAATTCACCCCTCCACTTT. It encodes CASSLVLNSPLHF.

This clonotype occurred many times. The chain combines TRBV15 with TRBJ1-5; D uncertain. CDR1 is LNHNV and CDR2 is YYDKDF in the germline V gene (reference sequence). V lost 6 bases and J lost 5, with 11 bases in between. The CDR3 runs 13 residues. The CDR3 reads CATSPDPDQPQHF. The CDR3 region has the DNA TGTGCCACCAGTCCAGACCCTGATCAGCCCCAGCATTTT.

This chain uses TRBV28 with TRBJ2-3; perhaps TRBD2 as D (6 bases). This CDR3 has 15 residues. The germline V and J ends were trimmed by 4 bases and 10 bases, with 21 bases remaining between them. Germline V gene data show CDR1 as MDHEN and CDR2 as SYDVKM. CDR3 in DNA: TGTGCCAGCAGTTCAGTGGGGGAGGCGACGTTTGCGCAGTATTTT. Amino acid sequence: CASSSVGEATFAQYF.

About this clonotype: Just one base apart from a much larger clone, this may be a read error. V and J are TRBV11-1 and TRBJ1-1; 9 nucleotides line up with TRBD1. The V segment lost 10 bases and the J segment 4 bases; nucleotides outside the gene matches: 10. Germline CDR1 is SGHAT and CDR2 is FQDESV (reference sequence). The CDR3 has 14 residues. The DNA of the CDR3 is TGTGCCAACAGTCAAACAGGGGGCCGCACTGAAGCTTTCTTT. This sequence encodes CANSQTGGRTEAFF.

This clonotype was seen ten or more times. V usage is TRBV15 and J usage is TRBJ2-5; no reliable D call. The CDR3 contains 14 residues. The germline V and J ends were trimmed by 0 bases and 0 bases, with 5 bases remaining between them. The germline gives CDR1 LNHNV, CDR2 YYDKDF (reference sequence). CDR3 coding DNA: TGTGCCACCAGCAGAGATCTATACCAAGAGACCCAGTACTTC. It yields the protein CATSRDLYQETQYF.

V gene TRBV7-9 combines with J gene TRBJ2-3; perhaps D is TRBD1 or TRBD2 (5 bases each). The V end was cut by 5 bases, the J end by 5 bases, with 17 bases between. The CDR3 spans 15 residues. Germline V gene data show CDR1 as SEHNR and CDR2 as FQNEAQ (reference sequence). The chain's CDR3 is CASSNRDPRVDTQYF. Here the CDR3 DNA reads TGTGCCAGCAGCAACCGGGACCCGCGGGTAGATACGCAGTATTTT.